The T cell receptor (beta chain) under discussion was sequenced for a study of CD8+ T cells in alopecia areata. Findings and caveats of the study: Many expanded lesional clones persisted during tofacitinib (in both scalp and blood). Elevated clonality characterized lesional scalp relative to normal scalp, particularly in alopecia totalis/universalis.

As the sequencing template, cDNA was produced by extracting RNA and reverse transcribing it. Clones were sequenced by immunoSEQ multiplex PCR, and TCRdb holds only the in-frame ones, with some missing. The repertoire holds around 170,000 clones, with roughly half as singletons. Treatment reported: oral pan-JAK inhibitor, 5-10 mg twice daily. Alopecia areata patients had lesional scalp punch biopsies and peripheral blood taken from them. Worth noting for this clone: Its target is not known.

The CDR3 extends over 16 amino acids. V shed 3 bases, J shed 3 bases, and the junction held 8 bases outside the gene matches. Germline V CDR1 and CDR2: SNHLY, FYNNEI. V usage is TRBV2 and J usage is TRBJ1-5, with TRBD1 identical over 7 bases. The receptor comes from a human donor with alopecia areata. The sequencing used CD8+ T cells sorted from blood, collected at roughly week 52, from a patient treated with tofacitinib. CDR3 loop: CASSDSNRGDNQPQHF. In DNA, the CDR3 is TGTGCCAGCAGTGACTCGAACAGGGGAGACAATCAGCCCCAGCATTTT.